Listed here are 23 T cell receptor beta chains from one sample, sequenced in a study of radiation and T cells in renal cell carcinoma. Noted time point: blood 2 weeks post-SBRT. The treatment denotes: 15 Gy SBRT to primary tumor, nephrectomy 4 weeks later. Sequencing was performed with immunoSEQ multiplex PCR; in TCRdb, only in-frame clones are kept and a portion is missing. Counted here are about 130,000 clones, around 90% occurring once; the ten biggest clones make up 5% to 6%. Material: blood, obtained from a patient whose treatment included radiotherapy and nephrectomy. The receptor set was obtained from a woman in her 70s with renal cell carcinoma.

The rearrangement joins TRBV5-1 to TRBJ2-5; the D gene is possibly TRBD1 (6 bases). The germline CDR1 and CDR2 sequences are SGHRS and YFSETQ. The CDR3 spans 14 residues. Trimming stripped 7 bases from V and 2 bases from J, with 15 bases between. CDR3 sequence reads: CASGRSGAQETQYF. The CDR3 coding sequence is TGCGCCAGCGGAAGGTCAGGGGCGCAAGAGACCCAGTACTTC.

In DNA form, the CDR3 reads TGTGCCAGCAGTTATGATTCCTACGAGCAGTACTTC. As protein: CASSYDSYEQYF. V gene TRBV6-6 combines with J gene TRBJ2-7; D is unresolved. V was clipped by 3 bases and J by 1 base, with 4 bases between them. The germline V gene has CDR1 MNHNY and CDR2 SVGAGI (reference sequence). The CDR3 runs 12 residues.

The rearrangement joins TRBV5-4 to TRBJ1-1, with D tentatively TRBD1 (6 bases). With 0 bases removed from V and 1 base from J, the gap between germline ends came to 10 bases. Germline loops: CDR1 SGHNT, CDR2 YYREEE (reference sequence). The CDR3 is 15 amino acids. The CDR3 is CASSLAPQGNTEAFF. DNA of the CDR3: TGTGCCAGCAGCTTGGCCCCACAGGGGAACACTGAAGCTTTCTTT.

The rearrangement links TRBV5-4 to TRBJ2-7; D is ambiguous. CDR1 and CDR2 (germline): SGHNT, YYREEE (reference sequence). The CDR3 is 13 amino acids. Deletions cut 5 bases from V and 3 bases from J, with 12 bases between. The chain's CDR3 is CASRKGGVYEQYF. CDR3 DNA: TGTGCCAGCAGAAAAGGCGGAGTCTACGAGCAGTACTTC.

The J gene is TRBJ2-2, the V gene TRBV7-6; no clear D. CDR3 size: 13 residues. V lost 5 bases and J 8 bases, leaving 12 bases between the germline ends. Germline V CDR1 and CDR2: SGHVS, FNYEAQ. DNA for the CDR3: TGTGCCAGCAGCGCGAAGCTGGGGGGGGAGCTGTTTTTT. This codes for CASSAKLGGELFF.

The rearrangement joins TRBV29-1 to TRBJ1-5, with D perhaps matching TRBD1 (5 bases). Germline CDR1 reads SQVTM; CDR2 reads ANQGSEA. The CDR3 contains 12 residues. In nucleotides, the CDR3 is TGCTTTGGGGCGTGGCGCAATCAGCCCCAGCATTTT. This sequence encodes CFGAWRNQPQHF.

CDR3 residues: CASSPPHMNTEAFF. In nucleotides, the CDR3 is TGTGCCAGCAGCCCCCCACACATGAACACTGAAGCTTTCTTT. The chain joins TRBV7-9 to TRBJ1-1; D gene uncertain. The length of the CDR3 is 14 residues. The V gene lost 5 bases and the J gene lost 0 bases, with 10 bases spanning the gap. Per germline, CDR1 SEHNR and CDR2 FQNEAQ (reference sequence).

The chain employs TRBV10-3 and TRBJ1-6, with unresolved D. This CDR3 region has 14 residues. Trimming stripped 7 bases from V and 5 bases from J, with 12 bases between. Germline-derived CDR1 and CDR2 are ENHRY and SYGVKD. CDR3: CAIKTTGNNSPLHF. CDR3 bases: TGTGCCATCAAGACTACGGGTAATAATTCACCCCTCCACTTT.

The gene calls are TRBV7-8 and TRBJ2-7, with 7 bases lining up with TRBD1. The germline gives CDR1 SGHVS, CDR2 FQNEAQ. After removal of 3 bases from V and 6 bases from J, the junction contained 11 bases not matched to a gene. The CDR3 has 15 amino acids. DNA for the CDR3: TGTGCCAGCAGCTTGCGAGGGACAGCCAAGGGCGAGCAGTACTTC. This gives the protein CASSLRGTAKGEQYF.

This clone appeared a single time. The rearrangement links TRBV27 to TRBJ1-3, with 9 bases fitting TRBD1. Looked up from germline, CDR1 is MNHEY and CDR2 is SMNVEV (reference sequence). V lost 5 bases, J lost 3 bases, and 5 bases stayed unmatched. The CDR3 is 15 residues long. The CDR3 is CASSPRDRDGNTIYF. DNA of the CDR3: TGTGCCAGCAGTCCACGGGACAGGGATGGAAACACCATATATTTT.

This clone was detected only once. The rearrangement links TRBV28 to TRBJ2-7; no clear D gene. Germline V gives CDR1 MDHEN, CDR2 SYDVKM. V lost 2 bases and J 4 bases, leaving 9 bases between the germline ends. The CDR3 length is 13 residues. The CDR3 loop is CASSLTRLYEQYF. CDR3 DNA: TGTGCCAGCAGTTTAACCCGACTTTACGAGCAGTACTTC.

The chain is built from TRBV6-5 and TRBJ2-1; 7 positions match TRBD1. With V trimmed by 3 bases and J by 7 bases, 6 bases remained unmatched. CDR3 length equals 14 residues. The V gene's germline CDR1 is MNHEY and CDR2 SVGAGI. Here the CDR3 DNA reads TGTGCCAGCAGTTATCCCGGGACAGAAAATGAGCAGTTCTTC. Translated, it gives CASSYPGTENEQFF.

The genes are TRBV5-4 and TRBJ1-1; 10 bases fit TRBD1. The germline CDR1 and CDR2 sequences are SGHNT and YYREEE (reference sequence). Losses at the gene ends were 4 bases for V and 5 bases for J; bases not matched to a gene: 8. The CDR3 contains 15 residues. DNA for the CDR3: TGTGCCAGCAGCAACCGACAGGGGGCGGGAACTGAAGCTTTCTTT. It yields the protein CASSNRQGAGTEAFF.

The DNA of the CDR3 is TGTGCCAGCAGGCTAGCGGGGGGGCAAGCAGATACGCAGTATTTT. Amino acid sequence: CASRLAGGQADTQYF. The rearrangement joins TRBV5-4 to TRBJ2-3, with 12 bases aligning to TRBD2. This CDR3 is 15 amino acids long. V shed 5 bases and J 4 bases; nucleotides not matched to a gene: 5. The germline V gene encodes CDR1 SGHNT and CDR2 YYREEE (reference sequence).

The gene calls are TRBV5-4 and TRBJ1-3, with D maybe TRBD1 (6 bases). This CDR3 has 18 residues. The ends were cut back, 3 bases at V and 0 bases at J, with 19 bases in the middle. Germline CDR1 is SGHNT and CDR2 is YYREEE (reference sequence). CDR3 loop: CASSSNRATGISGNTIYF. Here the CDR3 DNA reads TGTGCCAGCAGCTCCAACAGAGCGACAGGCATCTCTGGAAACACCATATATTTT.

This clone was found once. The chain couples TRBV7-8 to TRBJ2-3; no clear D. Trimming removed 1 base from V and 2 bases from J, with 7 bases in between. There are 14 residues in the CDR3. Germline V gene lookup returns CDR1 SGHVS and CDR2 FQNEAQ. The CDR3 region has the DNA TGTGCCAGCAGCTTAGTCGGTAACACAGATACGCAGTATTTT. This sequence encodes CASSLVGNTDTQYF.

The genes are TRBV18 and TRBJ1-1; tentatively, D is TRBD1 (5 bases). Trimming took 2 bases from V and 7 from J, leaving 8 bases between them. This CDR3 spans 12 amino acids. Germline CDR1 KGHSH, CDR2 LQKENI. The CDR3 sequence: CASSPGAVEAFF. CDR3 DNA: TGTGCCAGCTCACCAGGGGCAGTTGAAGCTTTCTTT. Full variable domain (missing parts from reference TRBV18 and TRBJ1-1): NAGVMQNPRHLVRRRGQEARLRCSPMKGHSHVYWYRQLPEEGLKFMVYLQKENIIDESGMPKERFSAEFPKEGPSILRIQQVVRGDSAAYFCASSPGAVEAFFGQGTRLTVV.

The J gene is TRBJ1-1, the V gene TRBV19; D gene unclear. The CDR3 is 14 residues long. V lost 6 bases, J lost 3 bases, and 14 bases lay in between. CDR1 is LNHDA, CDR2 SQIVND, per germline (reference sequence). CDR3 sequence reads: CASRAKVLDTEAFF. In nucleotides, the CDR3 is TGTGCCAGTAGGGCAAAGGTTCTGGACACTGAAGCTTTCTTT.

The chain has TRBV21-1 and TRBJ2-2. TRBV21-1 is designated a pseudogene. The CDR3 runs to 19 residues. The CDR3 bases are TGTGCCAGCAGCAAATATGGAAAACCGGGACGCCGATTCACCGGGGAGCTGTTTTTT. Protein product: CASSKYGKPGRRFTGELFF.

The CDR3: CASSSQGGYTF. DNA for the CDR3: TGTGCCAGCAGCTCTCAGGGTGGCTACACCTTC. The chain uses TRBV7-2 and TRBJ1-2, with TRBD1 as a possible D gene (5 bases). V gave up 4 bases and J gave up 7 bases, with 7 bases separating them. The CDR3 has 11 amino acids. Germline CDR1 reads SGHTA; CDR2 reads FQGNSA.

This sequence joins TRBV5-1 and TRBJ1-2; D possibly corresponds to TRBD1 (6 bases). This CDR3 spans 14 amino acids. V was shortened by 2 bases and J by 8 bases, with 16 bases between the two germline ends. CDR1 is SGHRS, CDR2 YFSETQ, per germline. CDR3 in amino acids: CASSLRGGALGYTF. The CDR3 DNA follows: TGCGCCAGCAGCTTACGGGGGGGCGCCTTGGGCTACACCTTC.

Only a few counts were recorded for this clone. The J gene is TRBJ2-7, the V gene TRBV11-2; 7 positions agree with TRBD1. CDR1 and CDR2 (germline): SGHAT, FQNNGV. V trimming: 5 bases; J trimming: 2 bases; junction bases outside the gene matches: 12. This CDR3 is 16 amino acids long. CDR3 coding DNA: TGTGCCAGCAGCCCCTCAAAAGGGACAGCTCCCTACGAGCAGTACTTC. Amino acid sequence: CASSPSKGTAPYEQYF.

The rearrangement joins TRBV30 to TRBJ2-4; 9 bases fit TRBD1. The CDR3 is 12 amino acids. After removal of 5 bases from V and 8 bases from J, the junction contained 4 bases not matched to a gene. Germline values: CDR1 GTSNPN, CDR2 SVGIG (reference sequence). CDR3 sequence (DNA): TGTGCCTGGCGGACAGGGGTGGACATTCAGTACTTC. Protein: CAWRTGVDIQYF.